The 23 T cell receptor beta chains given below trace back to one sample, sequenced in a study of immune heterogeneity within non-small cell lung tumors (dated by TCRdb to 2016 to 2019). Sequencing used a HiSeq X Ten. The TCR beta CDR3 region was amplified with a multiplex PCR system whose first round of approximately 11 cycles used 32 V-gene forward primers and 13 J-gene reverse primers. TCRdb trimmed the raw reads at Q25, called clones with MiXCR and kept productive beta chains. Every CDR3 protein is listed once, alongside the most common genes and DNA of its rows. This sample comprises around 29,000 distinct CDR3 sequences, around 30% of them detected only once. The top ten clonotypes cover under 5% of the sample. The TCR template was genomic DNA extracted from bulk tumor tissue, and 600 ng of gDNA was amplified for each sample. During surgery, multiple biopsies were taken from each primary tumor and placed as far apart as possible within the tumor mass. The study cohort was described as untreated and was composed of newly diagnosed NSCLC cases undergoing curative surgery.

Sequenced material: lung tumor tissue. These receptors were collected from a man in his forties or fifties with non-small cell lung cancer.

This clonotype was observed many times. The chain uses TRBV6-1 and TRBJ2-7, with unresolved D. The CDR3 extends over 14 amino acids. Trimming removed 6 bases from V and 4 bases from J, with 16 bases in between. Germline CDR1 and CDR2: MNHNS and SASEGT. DNA for the CDR3: TGTGCCAGCAGGCCCTCGGCCCTCAGGTACGAGCAGTACTTC. Amino acid sequence: CASRPSALRYEQYF.

This clonotype is deemed medium-sized. The V and J genes are TRBV7-2 and TRBJ1-2; TRBD1 might be the D (5 bases). Trimming pared 2 bases from V and 6 bases from J, leaving 10 bases between. This CDR3 has 13 residues. CDR1 is SGHTA, CDR2 FQGNSA, per germline. The CDR3 loop is CASSLTKGNGYTF. In nucleotides, the CDR3 is TGTGCCAGCAGCTTAACGAAGGGGAATGGCTACACCTTC.

Remarks on this clonotype: A much larger clone lies a single base off, so this may be a read error. J is TRBJ1-5 and V is TRBV7-9; D is ambiguous. Germline V gene sequence: CDR1 SEHNR, CDR2 FQNEAQ (reference sequence). The CDR3 spans 12 residues. The CDR3, as DNA: TGTGCCAGAAGCTTAGAGAATCAGCCCCAGCATTTT. The encoded protein is CARSLENQPQHF. Full variable domain (missing parts from reference TRBV7-9 and TRBJ1-5): DTGVSQNPRHKITKRGQNVTFRCDPISEHNRLYWYRQTLGQGPEFLTYFQNEAQLEKSRLLSDRFSAERPKGSFSTLEIQRTEQGDSAMYLCARSLENQPQHFGDGTRLSIL.

This clonotype was seen at least ten times. The chain joins TRBV12-3 or TRBV12-4 to TRBJ1-3, with D unresolved. This CDR3 is 17 amino acids long. Between the trimmed V and J ends, which lost 5 bases and 0 bases, there was a span of 17 bases. CDR3 protein: CASSALEAGNSGNTIYF. CDR3 nucleotides: TGTGCCAGCAGTGCTCTAGAAGCCGGAAACTCTGGAAACACCATATATTTT.

This clonotype occurred many times. The V call is TRBV20-1, the J call TRBJ1-6; 9 nucleotides match TRBD1. Germline CDR1 and CDR2: DFQATT and SNEGSKA (reference sequence). V was pared by 3 bases and J by 5 bases, with 5 bases of the junction left unmatched. This CDR3 contains 15 residues. The CDR3 DNA reads as TGCAGTGCTAGCGAACAGGGGGCGAATAATTCACCCCTCCACTTT. Translated, it gives CSASEQGANNSPLHF.

The J gene is TRBJ1-1, the V gene TRBV5-1, with TRBD1 identical over 7 bases. Trimming cost V 1 base and J 1 base; bases outside gene matches: 7. Germline CDR1 SGHRS, CDR2 YFSETQ. CDR3 size: 16 residues. The CDR3 DNA follows: TGCGCCAGCAGCTTGCAGACAGGGTGGTCGAACACTGAAGCTTTCTTT. Translated, it gives CASSLQTGWSNTEAFF.

CDR3: CASSLEQPYEQYF. The CDR3, as DNA: TGTGCCAGCAGCTTGGAACAGCCCTACGAGCAGTACTTC. V is TRBV5-6 and J is TRBJ2-7; D is uncertain. The ends were cut back, 0 bases at V and 2 bases at J, with 6 bases in the middle. The CDR3 is 13 amino acids. Germline V gene data show CDR1 as SGHDT and CDR2 as YYEEEE.

This clonotype was detected ten times or more. This chain uses TRBV5-8 with TRBJ1-6, with D unclear. V lost 0 bases, J lost 7 bases, and 5 bases lay in between. Germline values: CDR1 SGHTS, CDR2 YDEGEE. This CDR3 region has 13 residues. The DNA of the CDR3 is TGTGCCAGCAGCTTGGCGCCCAATTCACCCCTCCACTTT. This translates into CASSLAPNSPLHF.

This clonotype has just a few counts. This chain uses TRBV24-1 with TRBJ2-5; tentatively, D is TRBD2 (5 bases). V lost 1 base to trimming and J lost 5 bases, with 13 bases between them. CDR3 length: 15 amino acids. Per the germline V gene, CDR1 is KGHDR and CDR2 is SFDVKD. The chain's CDR3 is CATSDFQRDGETQYF. The CDR3 coding sequence is TGTGCCACCAGTGATTTCCAGAGGGATGGGGAGACCCAGTACTTC.

This clonotype was counted many times. The genes are TRBV6-1 and TRBJ2-7; unclear D gene. The CDR3 length is 15 residues. The germline gives CDR1 MNHNS, CDR2 SASEGT. Trimming shortened V by 5 bases and J by 9 bases, and 23 bases separated the two germline ends. The CDR3 region has the DNA TGTGCCAGCAGTTCGGGTTTAGAAGCGAGTTCTGGGCAGTACTTC. It yields the protein CASSSGLEASSGQYF.

As regards this clonotype: Just one base apart from a much larger clone, this may be a read error. The rearrangement uses TRBV6-2 or TRBV6-3 and TRBJ2-2; weak D call: TRBD2 (5 bases). Germline CDR1 is MNHEY and CDR2 is SVGEGT. This CDR3 has 14 residues. Here the CDR3 DNA reads TGTCCCAGCGAGAGAGGGACGAACACCGGGGAGCTGTTTTTT. Translation gives CPSERGTNTGELFF.

This clonotype was seen repeatedly, ten times or more. J is TRBJ2-3 and V is TRBV9, with 7 bases matching TRBD2. CDR3 length: 16 residues. Losses at the gene ends were 3 bases for V and 2 bases for J; bases not matched to a gene: 9. Germline lookup yields CDR1 SGDLS and CDR2 YYNGEE. This CDR3 reads CASSEGPGLTTDTQYF. CDR3 in DNA: TGTGCCAGCAGCGAGGGGCCGGGACTAACCACAGATACGCAGTATTTT.

This clonotype is classed as medium-sized. This chain links TRBV6-1 with TRBJ1-1; 11 positions agree with TRBD1. Trimming at V came to 5 bases and at J to 4 bases, leaving 9 bases not matched to a gene. The CDR3 has 16 residues. The V gene's germline CDR1 is MNHNS and CDR2 SASEGT. CDR3 sequence: CASSRRTGTGGTEAFF. The CDR3 bases are TGTGCCAGCAGTCGACGGACCGGGACAGGGGGCACTGAAGCTTTCTTT.

This clonotype is classed as medium-sized (0.01 to 0.1%). The chain uses TRBV19 and TRBJ2-7, with 7 bases that match TRBD2. The CDR3 contains 17 residues. CDR1 and CDR2 from the germline V gene are LNHDA and SQIVND (reference sequence). J lost 3 bases, V lost 2 bases, and 13 bases had no gene match. The CDR3 loop reads CASSIIWGEGRIYEQYF. DNA of the CDR3: TGTGCCAGTAGTATAATTTGGGGGGAGGGCCGGATCTACGAGCAGTACTTC.

This clonotype has at least ten counts. This rearrangement joins TRBV6-1 to TRBJ1-5; tentative D call: TRBD1 (5 bases). The length of the CDR3 is 13 residues. CDR1 is MNHNS, CDR2 SASEGT, per germline. V lost 5 bases and J lost 5, with 10 bases in between. CDR3 in DNA: TGTGCCAGCAGTCGGGACTTGGATCAGCCCCAGCATTTT. It is translated as CASSRDLDQPQHF.

Ten or more counts support this clonotype. V and J are TRBV6-1 and TRBJ2-1; 9 bases agree with TRBD1. V shed 5 bases, J shed 3 bases, and the junction held 5 bases outside the gene matches. CDR3 size: 15 residues. Germline loops: CDR1 MNHNS, CDR2 SASEGT. CDR3 amino acids: CASSPRQGGYNEQFF. The CDR3 nucleotides are TGTGCCAGCAGTCCCCGACAGGGGGGCTACAATGAGCAGTTCTTC.

The table lists this clonotype with a few counts. V gene TRBV3-1 combines with J gene TRBJ1-3, with D possibly being TRBD1 (5 bases). The germline V gene encodes CDR1 LGHDT and CDR2 YNNKEL (reference sequence). Trimming removed 5 bases from V and 2 bases from J, with 10 bases in between. The length of the CDR3 is 14 residues. CDR3 sequence reads: CASSAQGAGNTIYF. As DNA, the CDR3 is TGTGCCAGCAGCGCCCAAGGGGCTGGAAACACCATATATTTT.

This rearrangement joins TRBV18 to TRBJ2-7; TRBD2 matches at 9 bases. This CDR3 spans 16 amino acids. The V and J ends lost 0 bases and 7 bases, in that order; junction bases with no gene match: 10. Germline V gene sequence: CDR1 KGHSH, CDR2 LQKENI. CDR3 loop: CASSPPTSGVLGEQYF. The CDR3 DNA is TGTGCCAGCTCACCACCGACTAGCGGAGTCCTTGGTGAGCAGTACTTC.

This clonotype was seen once. One base away lies a much larger clone, so this may be a sequencing read error. The chain is built from TRBV12-3 or TRBV12-4 and TRBJ2-1; a weak D match, TRBD1 (5 bases). This CDR3 is built from 15 residues. Here the CDR3 reads CASTPGRGGINGQFF. The DNA for the CDR3 is TGTGCCAGCACCCCTGGAAGGGGTGGCATCAATGGGCAGTTCTTC.

This clonotype was detected only once. The junction departs from germline at one end; a sequencing error may be responsible. The chain uses TRBV20-1 and TRBJ2-3, with 7 bases that match TRBD2. The length of the CDR3 is 15 residues. Germline CDR1 DFQATT, CDR2 SNEGSKA (reference sequence). The DNA for the CDR3 is TGCAGTGCTAGAGCCCGGGACGGGAGGCCAGATACGCAGAATTTT. Its translation is CSARARDGRPDTQNF.

This clonotype showed up many times. The rearrangement joins TRBV20-1 to TRBJ2-7; tentatively, D is TRBD1 (6 bases). Germline V lookup: CDR1 DFQATT, CDR2 SNEGSKA (reference sequence). This CDR3 region has 13 residues. V shed 6 bases and J shed 3 bases, with 15 bases lying between them. The CDR3 DNA reads as TGCAGTGCGAGCGACAGGTGGGGCTACGAGCAGTACTTC. It codes for CSASDRWGYEQYF.

This clonotype showed up many times. The CDR3 loop reads CASSYRRGQGTEKLFF. The CDR3 coding sequence is TGTGCCAGCAGTTACCGACGGGGACAGGGAACGGAAAAACTGTTTTTT. V and J are TRBV6-2 or TRBV6-3 and TRBJ1-4; 9 bases agree with TRBD1. With 2 bases clipped from V and 8 bases from J, the junction kept 9 bases outside the gene matches. Germline CDR1 and CDR2: MNHEY and SVGEGT. The CDR3 extends over 16 amino acids.

This clonotype showed up just once. V gene TRBV29-1 combines with J gene TRBJ2-1; TRBD1 aligns across 7 bases. The CDR3 covers 16 residues. CDR1 is SQVTM, CDR2 ANQGSEA, per germline. With 2 bases clipped from V and 0 bases from J, the junction kept 7 bases outside the gene matches. CDR3 protein: CSVESPDRSSYNEQFF. DNA for the CDR3: TGCAGCGTTGAATCCCCGGACAGGAGCTCCTACAATGAGCAGTTCTTC.